The 29 T cell receptor beta chains presented below share a single source sample, sequenced in a study of blood T cell repertoires in COVID-19. Repertoires were generated with immunoSEQ multiplex PCR, while TCRdb's copy carries only in-frame clones and drops some. Of a few hundred thousand clones detected, almost 85% appear once; the ten largest clones hold 7.2%. The sample consisted of peripheral blood. The source is a human donor in a cohort sampled during active COVID-19.

The chain couples TRBV7-3 to TRBJ2-7; perhaps TRBD1 as D (5 bases). CDR3 size: 14 residues. Germline CDR1 and CDR2: SGHTA and FQGTGA. Between the trimmed V and J ends, which lost 6 bases and 3 bases, there was a span of 15 bases. Here the CDR3 DNA reads TGTGCCAGCAGTTTAGGCAGGGAAGGCTACGAGCAGTACTTC. Translated: CASSLGREGYEQYF. The entire variable domain, with the rest obtained from reference TRBV7-3 and TRBJ2-7, is as follows: GAGVSQTPSNKVTEKGKYVELRCDPISGHTALYWYRQSLGQGPEFLIYFQGTGAADDSGLPNDRFFAVRPEGSVSTLKIQRTERGDSAVYLCASSLGREGYEQYFGPGTRLTVT.

This chain joins TRBV5-1 and TRBJ2-3; D is possibly TRBD1 (5 bases). CDR3 length: 15 amino acids. Germline assignment: CDR1 SGHRS and CDR2 YFSETQ. V dropped 6 bases and J dropped 12 bases, with 26 bases sitting between them. The CDR3 nucleotides are TGCGCCAGCACGGTAGGGGTTTCCCAATTAGAGACACAGTATTTT. Amino acid sequence: CASTVGVSQLETQYF.

V usage is TRBV29-1 and J usage is TRBJ1-3; TRBD1 matches 7 bases. This CDR3 region has 14 residues. The germline gives CDR1 SQVTM, CDR2 ANQGSEA. With 4 bases clipped from V and 2 bases from J, the junction kept 5 bases outside the gene matches. The CDR3 loop is CSVASTGAGNTIYF. CDR3 sequence (DNA): TGCAGCGTTGCCTCCACAGGGGCTGGAAACACCATATATTTT.

V is TRBV25-1 and J is TRBJ1-4, with D tentatively TRBD1 (5 bases). With 2 bases removed from V and 6 bases from J, the gap between germline ends came to 13 bases. From germline, CDR1 is MGHDK and CDR2 SYGVNS. The CDR3 sequence is 15 residues long. The CDR3 loop reads CASSEGTGYHEKLFF. CDR3 sequence (DNA): TGTGCCAGCAGTGAAGGAACAGGCTACCATGAAAAACTGTTTTTT. Combining the CDR3 with reference TRBV25-1 and TRBJ1-4 gives the whole variable domain EADIYQTPRYLVIGTGKKITLECSQTMGHDKMYWYQQDPGMELHLIHYSYGVNSTEKGDLSSESTVSRIRTEHFPLTLESARPSHTSQYLCASSEGTGYHEKLFFGSGTQLSVL.

This clone was recorded only once. This chain joins TRBV4-2 and TRBJ2-1; 15 nucleotides match TRBD2. Germline V lookup: CDR1 LGHNA, CDR2 YNFKEQ. The CDR3 runs 19 residues. The junction had 8 bases not matched to a gene; V was cut back by 5 bases and J by 0 bases. CDR3 protein: CASSGYGTSGGPSYNEQFF. For the CDR3, the DNA is TGTGCCAGCAGCGGTTACGGGACTAGCGGGGGGCCCTCCTACAATGAGCAGTTCTTC.

V and J are TRBV6-2 or TRBV6-3 and TRBJ1-1, with D possibly being TRBD1 (5 bases). Per the germline V gene, CDR1 is MNHEY and CDR2 is SVGEGT. V lost 3 bases, J lost 8 bases, and 7 bases lay in between. The CDR3 has 11 residues. In DNA, the CDR3 is TGTGCCAGCAGTTATCGGGGGGAAGCTTTCTTT. Protein: CASSYRGEAFF.

This sequence joins TRBV6-1 and TRBJ1-4; tentative D call: TRBD1 (6 bases). CDR3 size: 14 residues. V was trimmed by 3 bases and J by 3 bases, leaving 8 bases between them. Germline lookup yields CDR1 MNHNS and CDR2 SASEGT. Here the CDR3 reads CASSETGPNEKLFF. The CDR3 bases are TGTGCCAGCAGTGAGACAGGCCCTAATGAAAAACTGTTTTTT.

V is TRBV20-1 and J is TRBJ1-2, with TRBD1 as a possible D gene (6 bases). The CDR3 consists of 13 residues. V lost 3 bases and J 4 bases, leaving 12 bases between the germline ends. Germline CDR1 and CDR2: DFQATT and SNEGSKA (reference sequence). DNA of the CDR3: TGCAGTGCTAGTGGGACAAGCGTCTATGGCTACACCTTC. This gives the protein CSASGTSVYGYTF.

V is TRBV6-1 and J is TRBJ1-2, with 9 bases that match TRBD1. Germline assignment: CDR1 MNHNS and CDR2 SASEGT. The CDR3 contains 13 residues. V lost 6 bases to trimming and J lost 7 bases; unmatched junction nucleotides: 6. CDR3 sequence (DNA): TGTGCCAGCAGAGGACAGGGGATAGGTGGCTACACCTTC. It is translated as CASRGQGIGGYTF.

The chain combines TRBV30 with TRBJ1-6, with D possibly matching TRBD1 (5 bases). Germline V gives CDR1 GTSNPN, CDR2 SVGIG (reference sequence). V dropped 2 bases and J dropped 10 bases, with 12 bases sitting between them. CDR3 size: 13 residues. The CDR3: CAWSIQGGSPLHF. The CDR3 bases are TGTGCCTGGAGTATTCAGGGAGGCTCACCCCTCCACTTT.

The genes are TRBV12-3 or TRBV12-4 and TRBJ2-7; no clear D gene. The CDR3 runs 11 residues. Trimming shortened V by 7 bases and J by 5 bases, and 9 bases separated the two germline ends. The CDR3 sequence: CASKSQNEQYF. CDR3 nucleotides: TGTGCCAGCAAGTCCCAGAACGAGCAGTACTTC.

This chain connects TRBV7-9 to TRBJ1-4; no definite D call. The CDR3 spans 13 residues. The V gene's germline CDR1 is SEHNR and CDR2 FQNEAQ (reference sequence). Trimming pared 1 base from V and 7 bases from J, leaving 7 bases between. The CDR3 DNA is TGTGCCAGCAGCTTAGTCCAGATTGAAAAACTGTTTTTT. Protein: CASSLVQIEKLFF.

V and J are TRBV7-9 and TRBJ2-2, with TRBD1 identical over 9 bases. This CDR3 is 16 amino acids long. The germline CDR1 and CDR2 sequences are SEHNR and FQNEAQ (reference sequence). V was clipped by 8 bases and J by 5 bases; unmatched bases: 12. In DNA form, the CDR3 reads TGTGCCAGCGCAGCTGGAGGGACAGGGAGGACCGGGGAGCTGTTTTTT. Translating gives CASAAGGTGRTGELFF.

V gene TRBV30 combines with J gene TRBJ1-2; TRBD1 is a possible D gene (5 bases). Trimming removed 2 bases from V and 8 bases from J, with 15 bases in between. Germline V gives CDR1 GTSNPN, CDR2 SVGIG (reference sequence). This CDR3 contains 13 residues. The CDR3 protein is CAWSYGGWEGYTF. Written as DNA, the CDR3 is TGTGCCTGGAGTTACGGGGGTTGGGAAGGCTACACCTTC.

This clone was counted a few times. This chain uses TRBV10-1 with TRBJ1-1; 7 bases are a match to TRBD1. V lost 6 bases to trimming and J lost 11 bases; unmatched junction nucleotides: 9. Germline lookup yields CDR1 WNHNN and CDR2 SYGVQD (reference sequence). The CDR3 is made up of 12 amino acids. The CDR3 region is CASRLDREGAFF. The CDR3 coding sequence is TGCGCCAGCAGACTAGACAGGGAAGGCGCTTTCTTT.

This rearrangement joins TRBV4-1 to TRBJ2-1, with unresolved D. CDR1 MGHRA and CDR2 YSYEKL come from the germline V gene. The CDR3 has 9 residues. The V gene lost 10 bases and the J gene lost 8 bases, with 6 bases spanning the gap. The DNA of the CDR3 is TGCGCCACCCCGGATGAGCAGTTCTTC. Residues: CATPDEQFF.

This clone was seen once. The J gene is TRBJ1-1, the V gene TRBV29-1; D is undetermined. V lost 8 bases and J 1 base, leaving 14 bases between the germline ends. This CDR3 spans 13 amino acids. The V gene's germline CDR1 is SQVTM and CDR2 ANQGSEA. The CDR3: CSWSGRENTEAFF. For the CDR3, the DNA is TGCAGCTGGAGCGGACGGGAGAACACTGAAGCTTTCTTT.

The chain combines TRBV7-9 with TRBJ2-7; 7 nucleotides match TRBD1. The CDR3 length is 16 residues. Trimming cost V 4 bases and J 0 bases; bases outside gene matches: 9. Germline-derived CDR1 and CDR2 are SEHNR and FQNEAQ (reference sequence). CDR3 loop: CASSSPRQGSSYEQYF. CDR3 nucleotides: TGTGCCAGCAGCTCGCCTCGACAGGGCAGCTCCTACGAGCAGTACTTC.

This chain connects TRBV7-3 to TRBJ1-6, with D unresolved. The ends were cut back, 2 bases at V and 0 bases at J, with 5 bases in the middle. The CDR3 length is 15 residues. Germline-derived CDR1 and CDR2 are SGHTA and FQGTGA. CDR3 amino acids: CASSLGPSYNSPLHF. CDR3 in DNA: TGTGCCAGCAGCTTAGGGCCCTCCTATAATTCACCCCTCCACTTT.

The gene calls are TRBV7-2 and TRBJ1-3, with a possible D match to TRBD1 (5 bases). Trimming cost V 3 bases and J 0 bases, with 9 bases left between them. CDR1 is SGHTA, CDR2 FQGNSA, per germline. The CDR3 covers 15 residues. CDR3 in DNA: TGTGCCAGCAGCTTCGACAGTGACTCTGGAAACACCATATATTTT. This encodes CASSFDSDSGNTIYF.

This sequence joins TRBV21-1 and TRBJ1-3; the table calls TRBD1, which could not be checked here. TRBV21-1 is a listed pseudogene. The CDR3 contains 20 residues. Here the CDR3 DNA reads TGTGCCAGCAGCAAAGCCTTAGGACAGGGGGTGACAAACTCTGGAAACACCATATATTTT. Encoded protein: CASSKALGQGVTNSGNTIYF.

The chain is built from TRBV6-5 and TRBJ2-2; tentatively, D is TRBD1 (5 bases). This CDR3 has 12 amino acids. Trimming stripped 2 bases from V and 7 bases from J, with 5 bases between. CDR1 is MNHEY and CDR2 is SVGAGI in the germline V gene. CDR3 bases: TGTGCCAGCAGTTACAGGGGCGGGGAGCTGTTTTTT. This encodes CASSYRGGELFF.

The chain couples TRBV3-1 (or the pseudogene TRBV3-2) to TRBJ1-1, with 10 bases that match TRBD1. The CDR3 is 15 amino acids. The germline gives CDR1 LGHDT, CDR2 YNNKEL (reference sequence). V was clipped by 1 base and J by 10 bases; unmatched bases: 9. The CDR3 here is CASSQVGGQGIAAFF. The CDR3, as DNA: TGTGCCAGCAGCCAAGTTGGGGGACAGGGGATCGCAGCTTTCTTT.

The genes are TRBV11-3 and TRBJ2-2; D unclear. V shed 5 bases and J shed 6 bases, with 7 bases lying between them. The germline gives CDR1 SGHNT, CDR2 YENEEA. The CDR3 totals 12 residues. For the CDR3, the DNA is TGTGCCAGCAGCCCCCGTTCCGGGGAGCTGTTTTTT. It codes for CASSPRSGELFF.

This chain links TRBV7-9 with TRBJ1-5; TRBD1 is a possible D gene (5 bases). This CDR3 is built from 15 residues. The V gene's germline CDR1 is SEHNR and CDR2 FQNEAQ (reference sequence). V was clipped by 3 bases and J by 0 bases, with 9 bases between them. CDR3 sequence: CASSFTGDSNQPQHF. The CDR3 region has the DNA TGTGCCAGCAGCTTTACAGGAGATAGCAATCAGCCCCAGCATTTT.

The chain combines TRBV3-1 (or the pseudogene TRBV3-2) with TRBJ1-6, with D tentatively TRBD1 (6 bases). V gave up 4 bases and J gave up 0 bases, with 10 bases separating them. CDR1 and CDR2 from the germline V gene are LGHDT and YNNKEL (reference sequence). The CDR3 length is 16 residues. The CDR3 region is CASSRGQSSYNSPLHF. The CDR3 nucleotides read TGTGCCAGCAGCCGCGGACAGAGCTCCTATAATTCACCCCTCCACTTT.

The sample holds one count of this clone. The chain employs TRBV18 and TRBJ1-5; 7 positions match TRBD1. V lost 3 bases, J lost 4 bases, and 3 bases stayed unmatched. The germline V gene encodes CDR1 KGHSH and CDR2 LQKENI. This CDR3 is 14 amino acids long. CDR3 residues: CASSPTTGNQPQHF. For the CDR3, the DNA is TGTGCCAGCTCACCCACGACAGGGAATCAGCCCCAGCATTTT.

V is TRBV19 and J is TRBJ1-3; D gene uncertain. The germline V and J ends were trimmed by 4 bases and 0 bases, with 7 bases remaining between them. The germline V gene encodes CDR1 LNHDA and CDR2 SQIVND (reference sequence). The CDR3 contains 14 residues. The CDR3 is CASSRRDSGNTIYF. The CDR3 nucleotides read TGTGCCAGTAGTAGACGGGACTCTGGAAACACCATATATTTT.

The chain recombines TRBV2 with TRBJ2-3, with D unresolved. The CDR3 is 14 amino acids. Germline assignment: CDR1 SNHLY and CDR2 FYNNEI. V gave up 5 bases and J gave up 5 bases, with 14 bases separating them. CDR3 sequence (DNA): TGTGCCAGCAGTCCCCTTCGAGGTGGAGATACGCAGTATTTT. As protein: CASSPLRGGDTQYF.